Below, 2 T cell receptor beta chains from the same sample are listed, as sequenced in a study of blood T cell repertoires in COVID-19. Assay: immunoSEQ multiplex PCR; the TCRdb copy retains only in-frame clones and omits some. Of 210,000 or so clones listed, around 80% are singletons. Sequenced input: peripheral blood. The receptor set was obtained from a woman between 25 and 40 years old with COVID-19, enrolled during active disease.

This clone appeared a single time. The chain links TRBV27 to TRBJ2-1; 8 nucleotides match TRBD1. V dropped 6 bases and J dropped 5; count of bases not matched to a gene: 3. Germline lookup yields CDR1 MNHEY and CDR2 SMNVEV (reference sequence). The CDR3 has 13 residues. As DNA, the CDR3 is TGTGCCAGCAGGCGGGGACAGGACAATGAGCAGTTCTTC. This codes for CASRRGQDNEQFF.

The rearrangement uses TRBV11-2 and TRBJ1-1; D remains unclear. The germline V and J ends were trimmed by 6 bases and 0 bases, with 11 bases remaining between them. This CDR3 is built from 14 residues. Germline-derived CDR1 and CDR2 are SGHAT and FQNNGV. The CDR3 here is CASSTTPMNTEAFF. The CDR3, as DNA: TGTGCCAGCAGTACTACGCCTATGAACACTGAAGCTTTCTTT.